The 18 T cell receptor beta chains reported below all come from one sample, sequenced in a study of cytomegalovirus exposure and HLA in healthy donors. This table comes from immunoSEQ multiplex PCR, and its TCRdb copy is limited to in-frame clones, with some not included. The table shows 250,000 to 300,000 clones, with around 90% occurring only once. Specimen: PBMCs. The receptors derive from a woman younger than 30 in good health and CMV-seronegative.

The V call is TRBV4-1, the J call TRBJ2-5; tentatively, D is TRBD1 (5 bases). This CDR3 region has 15 residues. Germline V CDR1 and CDR2: MGHRA, YSYEKL. V lost 1 base and J 2 bases, leaving 11 bases between the germline ends. CDR3 region: CASSQGGSVQETQYF. The DNA of the CDR3 is TGCGCCAGCAGCCAAGGGGGCAGCGTACAAGAGACCCAGTACTTC.

J is TRBJ1-2 and V is TRBV10-3, with D hard to call. CDR1 ENHRY and CDR2 SYGVKD come from the germline V gene. This CDR3 is built from 12 residues. V lost 10 bases, J lost 8 bases, and 17 bases lay in between. The CDR3 region has the DNA TGTGCCACCGCCGGTGAGGAGGGCGGCTACACCTTC. Amino acids: CATAGEEGGYTF.

The J gene is TRBJ2-2, the V gene TRBV19; maybe TRBD2 (7 bases). This CDR3 comprises 14 residues. Per the germline V gene, CDR1 is LNHDA and CDR2 is SQIVND (reference sequence). Trimming pared 9 bases from V and 6 bases from J, leaving 17 bases between. CDR3 DNA: TGTGCCAGCATGGGGGGGGCCGATCCCGGGGAGCTGTTTTTT. This gives the protein CASMGGADPGELFF. Using reference TRBV19 and TRBJ2-2 for the parts outside the CDR3, the full variable domain is DGGITQSPKYLFRKEGQNVTLSCEQNLNHDAMYWYRQDPGQGLRLIYYSQIVNDFQKGDIAEGYSVSREKKESFPLTVTSAQKNPTAFYLCASMGGADPGELFFGEGSRLTVL.

In its sample, this clone was seen once. The chain is built from TRBV5-4 and TRBJ1-3, with D tentatively TRBD1 (6 bases). Germline V CDR1 and CDR2: SGHNT, YYREEE (reference sequence). Trimming took off 1 base at V and 16 bases at J, with 30 bases between the two ends. The CDR3 length is 17 residues. The CDR3 bases are TGTGCCAGCAGCTTGTGGGGCAGGGGACCTGGAAACACCATATCCTATTTT. This translates into CASSLWGRGPGNTISYF. Drawing the rest from reference TRBV5-4 and TRBJ1-3, the complete variable domain is ETGVTQSPTHLIKTRGQQVTLRCSSQSGHNTVSWYQQALGQGPQFIFQYYREEENGRGNFPPRFSGLQFPNYSSELNVNALELDDSALYLCASSLWGRGPGNTISYFGEGSWLTVV.

This sequence joins TRBV28 and TRBJ2-2; D is unclear. The germline V and J ends were trimmed by 2 bases and 6 bases, with 10 bases remaining between them. The length of the CDR3 is 14 residues. The germline V gene has CDR1 MDHEN and CDR2 SYDVKM. The CDR3 DNA reads as TGTGCCAGCAGTTTAACAAACGCTTCCGGGGAGCTGTTTTTT. This encodes CASSLTNASGELFF.

This sequence joins TRBV11-2 and TRBJ2-5, with D perhaps matching TRBD1 (6 bases). V lost 5 bases and J lost 0, with 13 bases in between. The CDR3 extends over 15 amino acids. Germline V gene lookup returns CDR1 SGHAT and CDR2 FQNNGV. The CDR3 sequence is CASSQTQGYQETQYF. Here the CDR3 DNA reads TGTGCCAGCAGCCAAACGCAGGGGTACCAAGAGACCCAGTACTTC. The whole variable domain, remainder taken from reference TRBV11-2 and TRBJ2-5, is EAGVAQSPRYKIIEKRQSVAFWCNPISGHATLYWYQQILGQGPKLLIQFQNNGVVDDSQLPKDRFSAERLKGVDSTLKIQPAKLEDSAVYLCASSQTQGYQETQYFGPGTRLLVL.

This clone has a single count. The J gene is TRBJ1-5, the V gene TRBV5-4; 9 positions agree with TRBD1. Per the germline V gene, CDR1 is SGHNT and CDR2 is YYREEE (reference sequence). V lost 4 bases and J lost 6; bases outside the gene matches: 5. The CDR3 has 14 residues. The CDR3 DNA is TGTGCCAGCAGCGCACAGGGGGCCGGTCAGCCCCAGCATTTT. It codes for CASSAQGAGQPQHF.

V usage is TRBV19 and J usage is TRBJ1-4; D is uncertain. Germline V CDR1 and CDR2: LNHDA, SQIVND (reference sequence). This CDR3 is built from 15 residues. V lost 3 bases and J 0 bases, leaving 8 bases between the germline ends. In nucleotides, the CDR3 is TGTGCCAGTAGTATCGGAGTATCAACTAATGAAAAACTGTTTTTT. This translates into CASSIGVSTNEKLFF.

This clone was picked up one time. The chain uses TRBV11-2 and TRBJ2-2, with TRBD1 as a possible D gene (5 bases). Germline CDR1 reads SGHAT; CDR2 reads FQNNGV. V was clipped by 6 bases and J by 0 bases, with 20 bases between them. The CDR3 length is 18 residues. CDR3 bases: TGTGCCAGCAGTTTCGTTATTTTCGCAGGGACGAACACCGGGGAGCTGTTTTTT. It yields the protein CASSFVIFAGTNTGELFF.

The rearrangement uses TRBV4-1 and TRBJ1-3; 7 nucleotides agree with TRBD1. The CDR3 totals 14 residues. V shed 3 bases, J shed 5 bases, and the junction held 4 bases outside the gene matches. Per germline, CDR1 MGHRA and CDR2 YSYEKL. In DNA, the CDR3 is TGCGCCAGCAGCCAGGGGACAGTACGAAACACCATATATTTT. This translates into CASSQGTVRNTIYF.

As regards this clone: Other DNA variants within this sample encode the same CDR3. The V and J genes are TRBV28 and TRBJ1-5; the D gene is possibly TRBD1 (5 bases). CDR3 size: 15 residues. The V and J ends lost 2 bases and 0 bases respectively, with 8 bases between them. Germline assignment: CDR1 MDHEN and CDR2 SYDVKM. CDR3 sequence: CASSLPGHSNQPQHF. CDR3 in DNA: TGTGCCAGCAGTTTACCAGGGCATAGCAATCAGCCCCAGCATTTT.

This clone was found a few times. J is TRBJ1-2 and V is TRBV29-1; D uncertain. The V gene lost 2 bases and the J gene lost 4 bases, with 5 bases spanning the gap. Germline V gene sequence: CDR1 SQVTM, CDR2 ANQGSEA. The CDR3 contains 11 residues. CDR3 DNA sequence: TGCAGCGTTGAACGGGGCTATGGCTACACCTTC. Its protein is CSVERGYGYTF.

V usage is TRBV7-9 and J usage is TRBJ2-7; D is unclear. V was shortened by 5 bases and J by 2 bases, with 13 bases between the two germline ends. Germline V gene lookup returns CDR1 SEHNR and CDR2 FQNEAQ (reference sequence). The CDR3 runs to 14 residues. The CDR3 DNA sequence: TGTGCCAGCAGCCCCGCTCAGTACACCTACGAGCAGTACTTC. Protein sequence: CASSPAQYTYEQYF.

The chain joins TRBV6-5 to TRBJ1-5; D unclear. V dropped 0 bases and J dropped 5 bases, with 5 bases sitting between them. This CDR3 comprises 13 residues. The germline CDR1 and CDR2 sequences are MNHEY and SVGAGI. The CDR3 sequence: CASSYSQDQPQHF. In nucleotides, the CDR3 is TGTGCCAGCAGTTACTCCCAGGATCAGCCCCAGCATTTT.

The rearrangement joins TRBV19 to TRBJ2-2, with 11 nucleotides matching TRBD2. CDR3 length: 16 amino acids. J lost 6 bases, V lost 7 bases, and 10 bases had no gene match. Germline V gene sequence: CDR1 LNHDA, CDR2 SQIVND (reference sequence). Here the CDR3 reads CASTDLAGGSSGELFF. The DNA for the CDR3 is TGTGCCAGTACCGACCTAGCGGGGGGTAGTTCCGGGGAGCTGTTTTTT. The whole variable domain, filled in from reference TRBV19 and TRBJ2-2, reads DGGITQSPKYLFRKEGQNVTLSCEQNLNHDAMYWYRQDPGQGLRLIYYSQIVNDFQKGDIAEGYSVSREKKESFPLTVTSAQKNPTAFYLCASTDLAGGSSGELFFGEGSRLTVL.

This clone was seen a single time. This chain connects TRBV10-3 to TRBJ2-1; 8 bases fit TRBD1. Germline V gene data show CDR1 as ENHRY and CDR2 as SYGVKD. Trimming removed 5 bases from V and 7 bases from J; junction bases left unmatched: 7. The CDR3 consists of 14 residues. CDR3 nucleotides: TGTGCCATCAGTACGTTGCAGGGGGCTAATGAGCAGTTCTTC. Translation gives CAISTLQGANEQFF.

This clone has just one count. The chain is built from TRBV7-9 and TRBJ1-5; tentatively, D is TRBD1 (6 bases). V was shortened by 5 bases and J by 1 base, with 9 bases between the two germline ends. Germline V CDR1 and CDR2: SEHNR, FQNEAQ (reference sequence). The CDR3 consists of 14 residues. CDR3 sequence reads: CASSQGFSNQPQHF. The CDR3 DNA follows: TGTGCCAGCAGCCAGGGGTTCAGCAATCAGCCCCAGCATTTT.

CDR3 sequence reads: CASSIVGTGWNEQFF. DNA of the CDR3: TGTGCCAGTAGTATAGTTGGGACAGGGTGGAATGAGCAGTTCTTC. This sequence joins TRBV19 and TRBJ2-1; 9 nucleotides agree with TRBD1. The CDR3 has 15 amino acids. Losses at the gene ends were 1 base for V and 7 bases for J; bases not matched to a gene: 5. CDR1 is LNHDA, CDR2 SQIVND, per germline (reference sequence).